The clone carrying this T cell receptor (beta chain) was seen many times. The V end lost 6 bases, the J end lost 0 bases, and 13 bases lay between the germline ends. The CDR3 consists of 15 residues. Every naive CD8 library was made from between roughly 17,000 and 1,000,000 sorted cells with 10%, 30% or 50% RNA. When naive CD8 T cells were sorted, they were gated as CD8+CD4-CCR7+CD45RA+. This sample was included in a study of molecular identifiers for immune sequencing clone quantification. TCRdb used MiXCR to reprocess the PCR reads, holding one entry per CDR3 protein. The table records 85,000 to 100,000 distinct CDR3 sequences, approximately 24% of them present only once.

The chain couples TRBV12-3 or TRBV12-4 to TRBJ2-3, with unresolved D. The receptor comes from a human donor in good health. Some libraries in this study had Jurkat cell RNA spiked in. The sequencing input was naive CD8+ T cells from blood, with Jurkat cell RNA spiked in. Stated subset: FACS-sorted CD8+CD4-CCR7+CD45RA+ naive T cells. The CDR3 reads CASSPATASTDTQYF. DNA of the CDR3: TGTGCCAGCAGCCCGGCCACAGCCAGCACAGATACGCAGTATTTT.